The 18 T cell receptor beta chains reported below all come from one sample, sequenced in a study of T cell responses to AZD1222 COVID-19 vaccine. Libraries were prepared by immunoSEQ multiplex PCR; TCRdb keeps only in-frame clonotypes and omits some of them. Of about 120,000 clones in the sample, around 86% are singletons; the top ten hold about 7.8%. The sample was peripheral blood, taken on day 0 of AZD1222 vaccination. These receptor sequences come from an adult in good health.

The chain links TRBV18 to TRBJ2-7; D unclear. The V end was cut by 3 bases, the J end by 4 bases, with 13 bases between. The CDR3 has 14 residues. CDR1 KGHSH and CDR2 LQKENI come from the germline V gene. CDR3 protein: CASSPSAGRYEQYF. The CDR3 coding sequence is TGTGCCAGCTCACCCTCCGCCGGGCGTTACGAGCAGTACTTC.

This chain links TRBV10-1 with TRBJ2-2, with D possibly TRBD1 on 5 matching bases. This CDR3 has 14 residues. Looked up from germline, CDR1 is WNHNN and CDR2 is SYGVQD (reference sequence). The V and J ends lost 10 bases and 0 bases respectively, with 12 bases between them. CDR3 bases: TGCGCCACACAGGCCCAGTCGAACACCGGGGAGCTGTTTTTT. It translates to CATQAQSNTGELFF.

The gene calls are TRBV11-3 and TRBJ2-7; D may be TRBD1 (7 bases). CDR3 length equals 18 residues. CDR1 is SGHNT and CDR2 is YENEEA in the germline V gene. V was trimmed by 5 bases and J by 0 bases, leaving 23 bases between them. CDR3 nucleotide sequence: TGTGCCAGCAGCCACGGGAGACAGGGCTCCTCTACCTCCTACGAGCAGTACTTC. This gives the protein CASSHGRQGSSTSYEQYF.

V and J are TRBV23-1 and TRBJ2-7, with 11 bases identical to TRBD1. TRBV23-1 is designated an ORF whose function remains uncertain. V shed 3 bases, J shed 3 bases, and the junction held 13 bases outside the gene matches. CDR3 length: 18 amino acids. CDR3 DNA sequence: TGCGCCAGCAGTCACACCCCGCCAGGACAGGGGGCTGGCTACGAGCAGTACTTC. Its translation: CASSHTPPGQGAGYEQYF.

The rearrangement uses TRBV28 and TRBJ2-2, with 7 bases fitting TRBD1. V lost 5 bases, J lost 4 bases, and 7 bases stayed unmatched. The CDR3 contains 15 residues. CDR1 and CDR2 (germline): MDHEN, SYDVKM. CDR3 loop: CASSAATGFTGELFF. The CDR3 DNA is TGTGCCAGCAGTGCCGCGACAGGGTTCACCGGGGAGCTGTTTTTT.

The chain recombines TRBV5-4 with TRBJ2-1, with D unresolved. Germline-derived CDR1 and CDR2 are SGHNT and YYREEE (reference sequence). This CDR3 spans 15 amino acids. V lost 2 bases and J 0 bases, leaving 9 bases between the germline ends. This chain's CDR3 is CASSFTVDSYNEQFF. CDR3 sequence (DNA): TGTGCCAGCAGCTTCACAGTGGACTCCTACAATGAGCAGTTCTTC.

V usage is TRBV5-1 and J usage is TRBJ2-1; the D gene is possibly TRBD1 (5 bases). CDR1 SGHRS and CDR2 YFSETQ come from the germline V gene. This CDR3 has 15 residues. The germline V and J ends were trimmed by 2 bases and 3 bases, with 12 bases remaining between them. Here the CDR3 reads CASSFGQGHYNEQFF. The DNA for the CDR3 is TGCGCCAGCAGCTTTGGTCAGGGCCACTACAATGAGCAGTTCTTC.

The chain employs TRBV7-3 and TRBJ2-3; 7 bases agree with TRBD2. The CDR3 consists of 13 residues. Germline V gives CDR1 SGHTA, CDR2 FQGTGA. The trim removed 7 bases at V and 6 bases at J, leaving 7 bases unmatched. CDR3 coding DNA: TGTGCCAGCACCCTAAGGGAGGGGGATACGCAGTATTTT. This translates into CASTLREGDTQYF.

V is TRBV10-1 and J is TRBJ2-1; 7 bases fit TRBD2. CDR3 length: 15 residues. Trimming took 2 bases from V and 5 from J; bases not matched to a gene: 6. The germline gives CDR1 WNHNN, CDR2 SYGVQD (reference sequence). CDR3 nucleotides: TGCGCCAGCAGTGAGATGCGGGGGAAAAACAATGAGCAGTTCTTC. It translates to CASSEMRGKNNEQFF.

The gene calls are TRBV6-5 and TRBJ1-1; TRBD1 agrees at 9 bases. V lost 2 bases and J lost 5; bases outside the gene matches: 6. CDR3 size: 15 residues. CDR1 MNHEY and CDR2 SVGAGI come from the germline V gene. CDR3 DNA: TGTGCCAGCAGTTACCGTCGGGACAGGGTGACTGAAGCTTTCTTT. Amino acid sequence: CASSYRRDRVTEAFF.

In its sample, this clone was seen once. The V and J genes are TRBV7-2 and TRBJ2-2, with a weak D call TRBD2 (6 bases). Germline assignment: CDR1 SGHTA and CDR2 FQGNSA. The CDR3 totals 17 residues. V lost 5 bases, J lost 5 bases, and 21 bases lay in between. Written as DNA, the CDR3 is TGTGCCAGCAGCCCTATGGGCTCCGGGACTCGTACCGGGGAGCTGTTTTTT. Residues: CASSPMGSGTRTGELFF.

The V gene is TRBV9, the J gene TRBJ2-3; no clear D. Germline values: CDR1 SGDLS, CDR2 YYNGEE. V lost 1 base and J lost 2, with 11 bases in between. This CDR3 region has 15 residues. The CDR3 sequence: CASSVSKGTTDTQYF. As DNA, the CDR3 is TGTGCCAGCAGCGTAAGTAAGGGCACCACAGATACGCAGTATTTT.

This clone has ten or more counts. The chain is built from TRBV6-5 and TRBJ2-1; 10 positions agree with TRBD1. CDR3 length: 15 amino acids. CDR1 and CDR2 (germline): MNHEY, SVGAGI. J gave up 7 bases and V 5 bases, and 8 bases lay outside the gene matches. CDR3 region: CASSPDRGRRNEQFF. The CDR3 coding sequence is TGTGCCAGCAGTCCCGACAGGGGGCGAAGGAATGAGCAGTTCTTC.

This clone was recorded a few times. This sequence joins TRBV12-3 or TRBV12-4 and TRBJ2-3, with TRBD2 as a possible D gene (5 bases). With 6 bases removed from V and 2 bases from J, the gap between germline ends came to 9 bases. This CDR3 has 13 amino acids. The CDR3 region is CASSSSLTDTQYF. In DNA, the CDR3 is TGTGCCAGCAGCTCTAGCCTCACAGATACGCAGTATTTT.

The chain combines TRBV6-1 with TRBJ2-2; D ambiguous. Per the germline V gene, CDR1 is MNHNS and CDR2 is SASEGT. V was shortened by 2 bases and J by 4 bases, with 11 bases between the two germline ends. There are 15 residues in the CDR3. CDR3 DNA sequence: TGTGCCAGCAGTGAAAAGGGTCTTCCCACCGGGGAGCTGTTTTTT. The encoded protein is CASSEKGLPTGELFF.

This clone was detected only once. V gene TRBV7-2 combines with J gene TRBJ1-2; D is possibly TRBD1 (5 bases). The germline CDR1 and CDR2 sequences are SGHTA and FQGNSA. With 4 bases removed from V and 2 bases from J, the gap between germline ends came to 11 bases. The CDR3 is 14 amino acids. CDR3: CASSSSWGNYGYTF. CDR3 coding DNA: TGTGCCAGCAGCTCCTCGTGGGGGAACTATGGCTACACCTTC.

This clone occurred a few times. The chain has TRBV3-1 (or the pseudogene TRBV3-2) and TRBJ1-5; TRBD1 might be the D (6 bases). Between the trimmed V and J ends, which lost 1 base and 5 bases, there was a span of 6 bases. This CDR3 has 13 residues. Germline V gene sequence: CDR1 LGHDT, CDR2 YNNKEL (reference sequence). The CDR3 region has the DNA TGTGCCAGCAGCCAAGGGACAGATCAGCCCCAGCATTTT. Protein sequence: CASSQGTDQPQHF.

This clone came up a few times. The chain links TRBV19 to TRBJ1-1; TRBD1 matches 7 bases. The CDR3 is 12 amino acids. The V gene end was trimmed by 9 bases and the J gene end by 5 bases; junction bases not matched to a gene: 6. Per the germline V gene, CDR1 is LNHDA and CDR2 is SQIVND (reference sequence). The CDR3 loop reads CASTNRGTEAFF. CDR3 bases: TGTGCCAGCACAAACAGGGGTACTGAAGCTTTCTTT.